The clone carrying this T cell receptor (beta chain) was counted between two and nine times. The V gene end was trimmed by 0 bases and the J gene end by 0 bases; junction bases not matched to a gene: 2. The V gene's germline CDR1 is SGHDN and CDR2 FVKESK. The CDR3 loop spans 16 amino acids. This sample is drawn from a study of shared T cell receptors in the human thymus. Method: immunoSEQ multiplex PCR; TCRdb's copy keeps in-frame clones and lacks some. The sample holds 450,000 to 650,000 clones, about 80% seen once. The data also belong to a second study, concerning human thymus T cells. That study reports: The study used thymus tissue resected during corrective heart surgery.

This sequence joins TRBV14 and TRBJ1-3; 7 bases agree with TRBD1. This clonotype was obtained from a boy in the first two years of life with a congenital heart defect. The specimen sequenced was thymocytes. CDR3 sequence (DNA): TGTGCCAGCAGCCAAGAGCAGGGGGGCTCTGGAAACACCATATATTTT. Its protein product is CASSQEQGGSGNTIYF.